These 10 T cell receptor beta chains were all obtained from the same sample, sequenced in a study of control samples from healthy donors and cancer patients. Profiled with immunoSEQ multiplex PCR; TCRdb holds only in-frame clones, not every one. The profile shows more than 150,000 clones, nearly 95% of them singletons. Sequencing used blood. The receptors derive from a man aged 45-65 years in good health.

The rearrangement joins TRBV24-1 to TRBJ2-1; the match to TRBD2 covers 13 bases. V lost 2 bases to trimming and J lost 5 bases; unmatched junction nucleotides: 2. CDR1 is KGHDR and CDR2 is SFDVKD in the germline V gene. The CDR3 sequence is 16 residues long. The CDR3 protein is CATSDYGTSGNNEQFF. CDR3 bases: TGTGCCACCAGTGATTACGGGACTAGCGGGAACAATGAGCAGTTCTTC.

This clone was picked up a small number of times. The chain combines TRBV3-1 (or the pseudogene TRBV3-2) with TRBJ2-2; D is unclear. The germline V and J ends were trimmed by 4 bases and 5 bases, with 14 bases remaining between them. Germline V gene sequence: CDR1 LGHDT, CDR2 YNNKEL (reference sequence). This CDR3 region has 15 residues. This CDR3 reads CASSRAEVETGELFF. CDR3 nucleotide sequence: TGTGCCAGCAGCCGAGCAGAAGTGGAGACCGGGGAGCTGTTTTTT.

This sequence joins TRBV29-1 and TRBJ1-1; 8 bases agree with TRBD1. Germline V CDR1 and CDR2: SQVTM, ANQGSEA. The CDR3 has 14 residues. After removal of 7 bases from V and 0 bases from J, the junction contained 7 bases not matched to a gene. The CDR3 coding sequence is TGCAGCGCCACAGGGGGTCTTATGAACACTGAAGCTTTCTTT. Its translation: CSATGGLMNTEAFF.

J is TRBJ1-1 and V is TRBV5-1, with no clear D. The CDR3 covers 14 residues. CDR1 and CDR2 (germline): SGHRS, YFSETQ. Trimming pared 0 bases from V and 8 bases from J, leaving 14 bases between. In nucleotides, the CDR3 is TGCGCCAGCAGCTTGGCAGGACCCAAAGGGGAAGCTTTCTTT. Residues: CASSLAGPKGEAFF.

The V gene is TRBV5-1, the J gene TRBJ2-7; D call uncertain. This CDR3 is built from 13 residues. The germline V gene has CDR1 SGHRS and CDR2 YFSETQ. V was shortened by 0 bases and J by 1 base, with 5 bases between the two germline ends. CDR3 nucleotide sequence: TGCGCCAGCAGCTTGGCAGAGTCCTACGAGCAGTACTTC. Its protein is CASSLAESYEQYF.

This chain links TRBV10-2 with TRBJ2-5; D remains ambiguous. This CDR3 region has 12 residues. From germline, CDR1 is WSHSY and CDR2 SAAADI. Trimming cost V 5 bases and J 2 bases, with 6 bases left between them. In nucleotides, the CDR3 is TGCGCCAGCAGTCAAATACAAGAGACCCAGTACTTC. Its protein is CASSQIQETQYF.

The chain recombines TRBV30 with TRBJ1-4; weak D call: TRBD1 (5 bases). The ends were cut back, 4 bases at V and 4 bases at J, with 10 bases in the middle. CDR1 is GTSNPN and CDR2 is SVGIG in the germline V gene (reference sequence). This CDR3 spans 13 amino acids. The CDR3 DNA follows: TGTGCCTGGAACGGGGGACTTAATGAAAAACTGTTTTTT. Its translation is CAWNGGLNEKLFF.

V is TRBV6-5 and J is TRBJ1-1; D call uncertain. CDR1 is MNHEY, CDR2 SVGAGI, per germline. With 0 bases removed from V and 4 bases from J, the gap between germline ends came to 9 bases. The CDR3 runs to 14 residues. The CDR3 DNA reads TGTGCCAGCAGTTACTCGAGTTGGTTCACTGAAGCTTTCTTT. Protein product: CASSYSSWFTEAFF.

The V gene is TRBV7-9, the J gene TRBJ1-4; the D is unclear. V lost 4 bases and J 4 bases, leaving 16 bases between the germline ends. The CDR3 extends over 16 amino acids. CDR1 SEHNR and CDR2 FQNEAQ come from the germline V gene (reference sequence). As DNA, the CDR3 is TGTGCCAGCAGCTCTCGAGGACGGGCTTATAATGAAAAACTGTTTTTT. Its translation is CASSSRGRAYNEKLFF. The full variable domain, its missing parts supplied by reference TRBV7-9 and TRBJ1-4, is DTGVSQNPRHKITKRGQNVTFRCDPISEHNRLYWYRQTLGQGPEFLTYFQNEAQLEKSRLLSDRFSAERPKGSFSTLEIQRTEQGDSAMYLCASSSRGRAYNEKLFFGSGTQLSVL.

The chain links TRBV7-8 to TRBJ2-5, with 7 positions matching TRBD1. Germline V gene data show CDR1 as SGHVS and CDR2 as FQNEAQ. V lost 2 bases and J lost 6; bases outside the gene matches: 3. The CDR3 is 13 residues long. The CDR3 nucleotides read TGTGCCAGCAGCTTACCAGGGGGACAGACCCAGTACTTC. This translates into CASSLPGGQTQYF.